This T cell receptor (beta chain) was captured in a study of blood T cell repertoires in COVID-19. Turning to the study itself: The origin of the acute and convalescent COVID-19 samples was the United States, Italy and Spain. Sources were T cells, B-cell-depleted T cells, or PBMCs; the material itself was cDNA or gDNA.

This CDR3 is 15 amino acids long. Trimming shortened V by 2 bases and J by 2 bases, and 11 bases separated the two germline ends. CDR1 MNHEY and CDR2 SVGAGI come from the germline V gene. In the authors' methods: The assay estimated nucleated cells by amplifying reference gene primers. Profiled with immunoSEQ multiplex PCR; TCRdb holds only in-frame clones, not every one. V and J calls and clone size are given by that table; D and trimming were obtained from the DNA. The data show more than 200,000 clones, roughly 80% seen once. The receptor was derived from a woman in her thirties or forties with active or convalescent COVID-19. The specimen was peripheral blood. The chain joins TRBV6-5 to TRBJ2-3; a possible D gene is TRBD1 (6 bases). CDR3 amino acids: CASSYRGQNTDTQYF. The DNA of the CDR3 is TGTGCCAGCAGTTACCGTGGACAGAACACAGATACGCAGTATTTT.